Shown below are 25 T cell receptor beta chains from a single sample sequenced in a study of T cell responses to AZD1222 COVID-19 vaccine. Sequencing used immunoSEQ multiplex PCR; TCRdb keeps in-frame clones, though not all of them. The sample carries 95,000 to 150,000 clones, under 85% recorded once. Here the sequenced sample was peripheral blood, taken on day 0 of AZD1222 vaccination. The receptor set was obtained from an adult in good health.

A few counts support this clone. CDR3 nucleotide sequence: TGTGCCAGCAGCGCCGGGACTAGCGGCTCCTACGAGCAGTACTTC. Protein: CASSAGTSGSYEQYF. The V gene is TRBV9, the J gene TRBJ2-7, with 11 nucleotides matching TRBD2. The CDR3 is made up of 15 amino acids. Trimming removed 3 bases from V and 0 bases from J; junction bases left unmatched: 2. Germline V lookup: CDR1 SGDLS, CDR2 YYNGEE.

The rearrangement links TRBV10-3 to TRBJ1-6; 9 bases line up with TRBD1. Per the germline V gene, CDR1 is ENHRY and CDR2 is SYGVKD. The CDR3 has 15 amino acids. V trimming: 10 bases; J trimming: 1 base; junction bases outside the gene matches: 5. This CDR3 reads CASSQGASYNSPLHF. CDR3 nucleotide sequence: TGTGCCAGTTCACAGGGGGCATCCTATAATTCACCCCTCCACTTT.

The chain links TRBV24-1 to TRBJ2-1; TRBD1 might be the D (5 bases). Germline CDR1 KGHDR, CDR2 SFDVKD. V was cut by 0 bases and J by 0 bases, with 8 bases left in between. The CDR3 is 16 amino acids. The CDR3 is CATSDLGAASYNEQFF. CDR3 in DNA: TGTGCCACCAGTGATTTGGGGGCAGCCTCCTACAATGAGCAGTTCTTC.

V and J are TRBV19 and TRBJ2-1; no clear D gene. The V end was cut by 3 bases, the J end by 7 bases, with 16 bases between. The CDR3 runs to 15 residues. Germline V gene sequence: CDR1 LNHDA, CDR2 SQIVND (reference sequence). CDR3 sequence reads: CASSIAWGHRNEQFF. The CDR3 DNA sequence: TGTGCCAGTAGTATCGCTTGGGGTCATCGGAATGAGCAGTTCTTC.

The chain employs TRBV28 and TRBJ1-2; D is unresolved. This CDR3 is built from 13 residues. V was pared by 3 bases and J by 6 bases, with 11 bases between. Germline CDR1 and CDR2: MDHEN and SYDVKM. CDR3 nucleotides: TGTGCCAGCAGTTTGTTGGAATGGCATGGCTACACCTTC. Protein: CASSLLEWHGYTF.

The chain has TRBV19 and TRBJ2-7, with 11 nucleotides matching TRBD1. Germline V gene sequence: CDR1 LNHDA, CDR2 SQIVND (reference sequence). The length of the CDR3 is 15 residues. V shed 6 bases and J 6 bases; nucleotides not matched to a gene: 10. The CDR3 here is CASRRLGTGGGEQYF. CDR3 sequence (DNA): TGTGCCAGTAGACGCCTCGGGACAGGGGGTGGCGAGCAGTACTTC.

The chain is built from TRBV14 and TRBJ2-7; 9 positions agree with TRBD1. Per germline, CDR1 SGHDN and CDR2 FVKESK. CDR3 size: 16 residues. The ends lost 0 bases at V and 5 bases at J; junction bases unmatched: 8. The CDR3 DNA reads TGTGCCAGCAGCCAAGATCGAACAGGGGGCTACCACGAGCAGTACTTC. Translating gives CASSQDRTGGYHEQYF.

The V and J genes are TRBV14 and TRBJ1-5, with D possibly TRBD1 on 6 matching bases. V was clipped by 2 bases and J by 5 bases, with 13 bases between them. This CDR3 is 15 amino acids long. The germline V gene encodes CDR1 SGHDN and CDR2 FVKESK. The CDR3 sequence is CASSQSRGPYQPQHF. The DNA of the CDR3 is TGTGCCAGCAGCCAAAGCCGGGGGCCGTATCAGCCCCAGCATTTT.

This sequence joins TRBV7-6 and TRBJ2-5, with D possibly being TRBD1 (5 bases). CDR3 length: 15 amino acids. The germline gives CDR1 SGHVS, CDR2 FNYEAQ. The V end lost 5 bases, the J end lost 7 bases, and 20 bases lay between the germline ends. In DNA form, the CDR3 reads TGTGCCAGCAGCAAAACAGGAATTGGGATCGGGACCCAGTACTTC. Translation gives CASSKTGIGIGTQYF. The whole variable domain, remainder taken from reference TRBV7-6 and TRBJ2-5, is GAGVSQSPRYKVTKRGQDVALRCDPISGHVSLYWYRQALGQGPEFLTYFNYEAQQDKSGLPNDRFSAERPEGSISTLTIQRTEQRDSAMYRCASSKTGIGIGTQYFGPGTRLLVL.

The CDR3 spells CASSRTSGTVAFF. DNA of the CDR3: TGTGCCAGCAGCCGGACGTCGGGGACGGTAGCTTTCTTT. The chain uses TRBV7-8 and TRBJ1-1; D is perhaps TRBD1 (5 bases). The germline V and J ends were trimmed by 5 bases and 10 bases, with 17 bases remaining between them. The CDR3 runs 13 residues. Per the germline V gene, CDR1 is SGHVS and CDR2 is FQNEAQ. Complete variable domain (other parts from reference TRBV7-8 and TRBJ1-1): GAGVSQSPRYKVAKRGQDVALRCDPISGHVSLFWYQQALGQGPEFLTYFQNEAQLDKSGLPSDRFFAERPEGSVSTLKIQRTQQEDSAVYLCASSRTSGTVAFFGQGTRLTVV.

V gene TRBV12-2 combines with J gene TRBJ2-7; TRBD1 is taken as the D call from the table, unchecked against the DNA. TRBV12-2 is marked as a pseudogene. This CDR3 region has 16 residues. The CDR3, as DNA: TGTGCAAGTCAGAAAGGAGGACAGGGATTCTCCTACGAGCAGTACTTC. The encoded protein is CASQKGGQGFSYEQYF.

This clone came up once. The CDR3 DNA follows: TGTGCCTGGACCGGGGGGGCCTACGAGCAGTACTTC. Translation gives CAWTGGAYEQYF. This chain joins TRBV30 and TRBJ2-7, with 8 bases aligning to TRBD2. V lost 4 bases to trimming and J lost 2 bases; unmatched junction nucleotides: 1. The CDR3 consists of 12 residues. Germline V lookup: CDR1 GTSNPN, CDR2 SVGIG (reference sequence).

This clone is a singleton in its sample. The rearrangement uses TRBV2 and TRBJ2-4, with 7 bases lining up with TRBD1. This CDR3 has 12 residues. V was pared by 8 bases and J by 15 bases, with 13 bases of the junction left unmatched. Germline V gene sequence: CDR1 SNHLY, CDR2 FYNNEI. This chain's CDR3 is CASYTRTGKGYF. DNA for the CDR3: TGTGCCAGCTACACAAGGACAGGCAAGGGGTACTTC.

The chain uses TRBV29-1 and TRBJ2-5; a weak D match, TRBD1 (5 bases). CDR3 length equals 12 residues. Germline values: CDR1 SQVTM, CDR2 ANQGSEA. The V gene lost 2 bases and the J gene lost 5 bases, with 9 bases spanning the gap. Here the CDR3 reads CSVESPGETQYF. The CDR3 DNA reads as TGCAGCGTTGAAAGTCCAGGGGAGACCCAGTACTTC.

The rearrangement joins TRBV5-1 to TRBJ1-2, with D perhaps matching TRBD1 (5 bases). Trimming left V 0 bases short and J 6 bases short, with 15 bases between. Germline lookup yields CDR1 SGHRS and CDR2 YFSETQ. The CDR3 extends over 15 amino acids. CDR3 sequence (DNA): TGCGCCAGCAGCTTGGCAGGGTCTATCGCGGATGGCTACACCTTC. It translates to CASSLAGSIADGYTF.

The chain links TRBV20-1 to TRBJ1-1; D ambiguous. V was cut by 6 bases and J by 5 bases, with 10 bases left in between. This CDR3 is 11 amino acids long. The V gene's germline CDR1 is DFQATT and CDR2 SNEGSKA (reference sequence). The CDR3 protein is CSAPSLTEAFF. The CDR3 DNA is TGCAGTGCCCCAAGTCTAACTGAAGCTTTCTTT.

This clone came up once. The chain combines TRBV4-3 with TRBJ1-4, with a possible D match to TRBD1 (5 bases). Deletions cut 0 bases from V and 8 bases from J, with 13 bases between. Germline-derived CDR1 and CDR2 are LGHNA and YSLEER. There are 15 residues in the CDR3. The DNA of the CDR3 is TGCGCCAGCAGCCAAGATACGGGGGTTATGGAAAAACTGTTTTTT. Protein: CASSQDTGVMEKLFF.

Here the CDR3 reads CASRVRTDGYTF. CDR3 sequence (DNA): TGTGCCAGCAGGGTCAGGACAGATGGCTACACCTTC. This chain links TRBV2 with TRBJ1-2; TRBD1 might be the D (6 bases). The CDR3 runs 12 residues. V was trimmed by 6 bases and J by 6 bases, leaving 11 bases between them. Germline assignment: CDR1 SNHLY and CDR2 FYNNEI.

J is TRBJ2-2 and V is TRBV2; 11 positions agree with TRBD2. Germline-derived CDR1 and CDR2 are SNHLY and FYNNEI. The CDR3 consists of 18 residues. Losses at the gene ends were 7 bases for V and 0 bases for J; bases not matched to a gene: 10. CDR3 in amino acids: CASKLASGGPTNTGELFF. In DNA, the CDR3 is TGTGCCAGCAAACTGGCTAGCGGGGGGCCGACGAACACCGGGGAGCTGTTTTTT.

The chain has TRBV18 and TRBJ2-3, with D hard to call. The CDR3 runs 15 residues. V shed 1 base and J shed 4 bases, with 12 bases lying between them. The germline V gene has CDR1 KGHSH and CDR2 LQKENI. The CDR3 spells CASSPRPAVADTQYF. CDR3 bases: TGTGCCAGCTCACCACGTCCCGCGGTGGCAGATACGCAGTATTTT.

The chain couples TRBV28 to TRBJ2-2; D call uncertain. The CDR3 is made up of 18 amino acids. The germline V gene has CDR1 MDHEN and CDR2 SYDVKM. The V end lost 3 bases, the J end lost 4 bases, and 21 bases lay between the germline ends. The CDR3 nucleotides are TGTGCCAGCAGTTTCCTCCGGGCGGCAAATAGAGGCACCGGGGAGCTGTTTTTT. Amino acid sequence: CASSFLRAANRGTGELFF. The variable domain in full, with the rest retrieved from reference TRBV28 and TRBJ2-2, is DVKVTQSSRYLVKRTGEKVFLECVQDMDHENMFWYRQDPGLGLRLIYFSYDVKMKEKGDIPEGYSVSREKKERFSLILESASTNQTSMYLCASSFLRAANRGTGELFFGEGSRLTVL.

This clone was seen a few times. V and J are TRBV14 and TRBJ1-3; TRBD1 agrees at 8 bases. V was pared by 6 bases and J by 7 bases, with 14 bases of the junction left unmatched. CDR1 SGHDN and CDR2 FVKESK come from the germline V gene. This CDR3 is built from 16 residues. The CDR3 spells CASRHTPGTGSNTIYF. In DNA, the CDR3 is TGTGCCAGCAGACATACCCCCGGGACAGGAAGTAACACCATATATTTT.

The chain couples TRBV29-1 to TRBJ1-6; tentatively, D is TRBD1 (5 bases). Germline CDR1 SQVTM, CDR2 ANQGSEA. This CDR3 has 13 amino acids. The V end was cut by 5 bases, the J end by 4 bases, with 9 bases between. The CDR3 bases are TGCAGCGTTAGTGGGGGGTATAATTCACCCCTCCACTTT. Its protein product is CSVSGGYNSPLHF.

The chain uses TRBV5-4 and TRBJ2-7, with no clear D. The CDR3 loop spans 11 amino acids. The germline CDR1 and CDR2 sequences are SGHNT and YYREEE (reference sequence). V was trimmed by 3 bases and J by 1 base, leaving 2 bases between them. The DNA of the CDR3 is TGTGCCAGCAGCTCTTCCTACGAGCAGTACTTC. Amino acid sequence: CASSSSYEQYF.

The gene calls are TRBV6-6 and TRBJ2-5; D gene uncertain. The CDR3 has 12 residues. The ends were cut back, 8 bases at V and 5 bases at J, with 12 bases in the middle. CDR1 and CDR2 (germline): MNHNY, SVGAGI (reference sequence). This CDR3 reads CASGLVAETQYF. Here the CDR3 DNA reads TGTGCCAGCGGCTTAGTGGCCGAGACCCAGTACTTC.